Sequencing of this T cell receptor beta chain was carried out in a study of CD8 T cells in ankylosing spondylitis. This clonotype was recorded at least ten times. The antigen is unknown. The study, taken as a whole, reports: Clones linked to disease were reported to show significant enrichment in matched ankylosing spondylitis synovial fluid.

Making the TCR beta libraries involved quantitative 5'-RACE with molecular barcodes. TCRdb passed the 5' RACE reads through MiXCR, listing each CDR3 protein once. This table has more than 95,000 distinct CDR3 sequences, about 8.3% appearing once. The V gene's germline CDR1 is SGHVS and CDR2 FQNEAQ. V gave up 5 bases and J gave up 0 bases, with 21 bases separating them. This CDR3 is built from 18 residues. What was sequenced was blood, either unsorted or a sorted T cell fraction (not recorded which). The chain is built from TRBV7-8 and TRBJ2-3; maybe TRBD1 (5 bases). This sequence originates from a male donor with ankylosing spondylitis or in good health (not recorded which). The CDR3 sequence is CASSLALDRSSSTDTQYF. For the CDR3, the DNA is TGTGCCAGCAGCCTCGCTCTTGACAGATCCTCTAGCACAGATACGCAGTATTTT.